One and the same sample provided the 14 T cell receptor beta chains below, sequenced in a study of blood T cell repertoires in COVID-19. Using immunoSEQ multiplex PCR, the repertoire was profiled, and TCRdb retains in-frame clones only, with some absent. The sample carries around 170,000 clones, approximately 79% recorded once. The sequenced material came from peripheral blood. The source of these receptors is a man under 40 with active or convalescent COVID-19.

V usage is TRBV5-5 and J usage is TRBJ2-3; tentatively, D is TRBD1 (5 bases). V shed 1 base and J shed 2 bases, with 14 bases lying between them. The CDR3 is 16 residues long. Per the germline V gene, CDR1 is SGHKS and CDR2 is YYEKEE (reference sequence). This chain's CDR3 is CASSLRQGLNTDTQYF. The CDR3 region has the DNA TGTGCCAGCAGCTTGCGGCAGGGCTTGAACACAGATACGCAGTATTTT.

V gene TRBV2 combines with J gene TRBJ1-2, with 9 bases identical to TRBD1. CDR3 size: 15 residues. Unmatched junction bases numbered 3, after V lost 3 bases and J lost 1 base. CDR1 is SNHLY, CDR2 FYNNEI, per germline. CDR3 loop: CASSEDRGLNYGYTF. CDR3 nucleotide sequence: TGTGCCAGCAGTGAGGACAGGGGACTTAACTATGGCTACACCTTC.

This chain connects TRBV28 to TRBJ1-5; D unclear. Trimming cost V 8 bases and J 8 bases, with 13 bases left between them. Germline V gives CDR1 MDHEN, CDR2 SYDVKM. This CDR3 has 12 amino acids. The CDR3 region is CASLGASEPQHF. Here the CDR3 DNA reads TGTGCCAGCCTGGGAGCGTCGGAGCCCCAGCATTTT.

J is TRBJ2-1 and V is TRBV27; tentative D call: TRBD2 (5 bases). The CDR3 has 15 amino acids. Between the trimmed V and J ends, which lost 2 bases and 5 bases, there was a span of 13 bases. Germline assignment: CDR1 MNHEY and CDR2 SMNVEV (reference sequence). As DNA, the CDR3 is TGTGCCAGCAGTTTACAAGGACCGGGAAACAATGAGCAGTTCTTC. Translated, it gives CASSLQGPGNNEQFF.

This chain links TRBV19 with TRBJ2-7; TRBD2 is a possible D gene (6 bases). In germline, CDR1 is LNHDA, CDR2 SQIVND (reference sequence). CDR3 length equals 13 residues. V lost 0 bases and J 5 bases, leaving 8 bases between the germline ends. CDR3 sequence: CASSIDSGDEQYV. CDR3 nucleotides: TGTGCCAGTAGTATAGATTCGGGGGACGAGCAGTACGTC.

V usage is TRBV6-1 and J usage is TRBJ2-7, with a weak D call TRBD1 (6 bases). Trimming cost V 2 bases and J 2 bases, with 7 bases left between them. The CDR3 is 13 amino acids. The germline V gene has CDR1 MNHNS and CDR2 SASEGT. This CDR3 is CASSEYRAYEQYV. CDR3 nucleotide sequence: TGTGCCAGCAGTGAATACAGGGCCTACGAGCAGTACGTC.

This clone was found once. The chain joins TRBV18 to TRBJ1-6, with 7 bases identical to TRBD1. Germline V gene data show CDR1 as KGHSH and CDR2 as LQKENI. The CDR3 runs to 17 residues. J was trimmed by 7 bases and V by 0 bases; bases with no gene match: 9. The CDR3 is CASSPPKGAGTNSPLHF. CDR3 nucleotides: TGTGCCAGCTCACCACCGAAGGGGGCAGGGACGAATTCACCCCTCCACTTT.

This sequence joins TRBV7-9 and TRBJ1-4; 9 nucleotides line up with TRBD1. Per the germline V gene, CDR1 is SEHNR and CDR2 is FQNEAQ (reference sequence). V was clipped by 5 bases and J by 7 bases; unmatched bases: 8. The CDR3 has 15 amino acids. The CDR3 coding sequence is TGTGCCAGCAGCCGGCGCGGGACAGGGCTTGAAAAACTGTTTTTT. It translates to CASSRRGTGLEKLFF.

This clone was counted between two and nine times. This chain connects TRBV10-3 to TRBJ2-7; 8 bases fit TRBD2. Trimming took 4 bases from V and 4 from J; bases not matched to a gene: 6. The CDR3 sequence is 14 residues long. From germline, CDR1 is ENHRY and CDR2 SYGVKD. The CDR3 here is CAISVELAEYEQYF. The CDR3 DNA sequence: TGTGCCATCAGTGTTGAACTAGCGGAGTACGAGCAGTACTTC.

The chain links TRBV6-5 to TRBJ1-6; 8 bases are a match to TRBD1. Germline lookup yields CDR1 MNHEY and CDR2 SVGAGI. This CDR3 comprises 14 residues. V was pared by 6 bases and J by 9 bases, with 7 bases of the junction left unmatched. CDR3 sequence: CASSKGQAPSPLHF. In DNA, the CDR3 is TGTGCCAGCAGCAAGGGACAGGCCCCTTCACCCCTCCACTTT.

V and J are TRBV10-3 and TRBJ1-2; TRBD1 matches at 9 bases. J was trimmed by 1 base and V by 6 bases; bases with no gene match: 3. The CDR3 contains 14 residues. CDR1 is ENHRY, CDR2 SYGVKD, per germline. CDR3 region: CAISPGQGNYGYTF. DNA of the CDR3: TGTGCCATCAGCCCGGGACAGGGTAACTATGGCTACACCTTC.

The rearrangement joins TRBV6-5 to TRBJ1-1, with D possibly matching TRBD1 (6 bases). The CDR3 spans 15 residues. V shed 4 bases and J shed 0 bases, with 12 bases lying between them. Germline lookup yields CDR1 MNHEY and CDR2 SVGAGI. This CDR3 reads CASSFSGDMNTEAFF. The CDR3 DNA reads TGTGCCAGCAGTTTTTCCGGGGACATGAACACTGAAGCTTTCTTT.

V gene TRBV24-1 combines with J gene TRBJ1-5; D gene unclear. The CDR3 sequence is 14 residues long. V gave up 4 bases and J gave up 4 bases, with 10 bases separating them. Germline CDR1 KGHDR, CDR2 SFDVKD. CDR3 sequence (DNA): TGTGCCACCAGTGACCGCGACGGGAATCAGCCCCAGCATTTT. It translates to CATSDRDGNQPQHF.

The rearrangement links TRBV3-1 (or the pseudogene TRBV3-2) to TRBJ2-5, with TRBD1 as a possible D gene (6 bases). Germline V CDR1 and CDR2: LGHDT, YNNKEL (reference sequence). Trimming shortened V by 3 bases and J by 2 bases, and 10 bases separated the two germline ends. The CDR3 covers 14 residues. CDR3 nucleotides: TGTGCCAGCAGCCAGTACAGGGCGCAAGAGACCCAGTACTTC. It specifies CASSQYRAQETQYF.